The following is a T cell receptor beta chain sequence with its context. The antigen remains undetermined. This entry is derived from a study of cytomegalovirus exposure and HLA in healthy donors. Findings and limits, study-wide: In vitro assays verified that three CMV-associated chains recognized CMV antigens specifically. A later analysis, which compared TCR beta chains of equal frequency, found the HLA-associated ones more clonally expanded.

The PCR ran on 60 Vbeta and 13 Jbeta primers. Some clones are missing from TCRdb's copy, which holds only in-frame ones; the method was immunoSEQ multiplex PCR. The sample consists of roughly 150,000 clones, around 80% of them appearing once. Germline assignment: CDR1 SGHRS and CDR2 YFSETQ. Trimming took 4 bases from V and 6 from J, leaving 13 bases between them. This CDR3 is 13 amino acids long. The chain carries TRBV5-1 and TRBJ1-2; D unresolved. The sample consisted of PBMCs. The origin of this receptor is a boy between 2 and 10 years old in good health and CMV-seronegative. The CDR3: CASSTLPYNGYTF. As DNA, the CDR3 is TGCGCCAGCAGCACCTTACCTTACAATGGCTACACCTTC.